This TCR beta chain came from a study of control samples from healthy donors and cancer patients. CDR1 is SGDLS, CDR2 YYNGEE, per germline. This CDR3 comprises 17 residues. V dropped 4 bases and J dropped 3; count of bases not matched to a gene: 9. Produced via immunoSEQ multiplex PCR; TCRdb's table is partial and in-frame only. The table has some 130,000 clones, over 80% seen once. The sequenced material came from blood. This sequence joins TRBV9 and TRBJ2-2, with 10 positions matching TRBD2. This clonotype originated in a woman aged 50 to 65 in good health. The CDR3: CASSTSPGLAYTGELFF. The CDR3 DNA sequence: TGTGCCAGCAGCACCAGTCCGGGACTAGCGTACACCGGGGAGCTGTTTTTT. The full variable domain, its missing parts supplied by reference TRBV9 and TRBJ2-2, is DSGVTQTPKHLITATGQRVTLRCSPRSGDLSVYWYQQSLDQGLQFLIQYYNGEERAKGNILERFSAQQFPDLHSELNLSSLELGDSALYFCASSTSPGLAYTGELFFGEGSRLTVL.